This TCR beta chain was sequenced in a study of blood T cell repertoires in COVID-19. Overall study: Acute-phase and convalescent COVID-19 samples originated in the United States, Italy and Spain. The cDNA or gDNA used as material had been derived from T cells, B-cell-depleted T cells, or PBMCs.

Per the study methods: Counts of nucleated cells, estimated from reference gene primer amplification, were obtained. Assay used: immunoSEQ multiplex PCR; TCRdb lists only in-frame clones, some missing. For V, J and clone size, that table is used; D and trimming come from the DNA. The sample contains 250,000 to 300,000 clones, over 80% of which appear only once. Trimming took 0 bases from V and 0 from J, leaving 9 bases between them. The CDR3 sequence is 15 residues long. Looked up from germline, CDR1 is LGHDT and CDR2 is YNNKEL (reference sequence). The sample consisted of peripheral blood. This TCR came from a woman in her forties who had recovered from COVID-19. The rearrangement uses TRBV3-1 (or the pseudogene TRBV3-2) and TRBJ2-7, with D unclear. This CDR3 is CASSQDAAHSYEQYF. CDR3 nucleotides: TGTGCCAGCAGCCAAGACGCTGCACACTCCTACGAGCAGTACTTC.